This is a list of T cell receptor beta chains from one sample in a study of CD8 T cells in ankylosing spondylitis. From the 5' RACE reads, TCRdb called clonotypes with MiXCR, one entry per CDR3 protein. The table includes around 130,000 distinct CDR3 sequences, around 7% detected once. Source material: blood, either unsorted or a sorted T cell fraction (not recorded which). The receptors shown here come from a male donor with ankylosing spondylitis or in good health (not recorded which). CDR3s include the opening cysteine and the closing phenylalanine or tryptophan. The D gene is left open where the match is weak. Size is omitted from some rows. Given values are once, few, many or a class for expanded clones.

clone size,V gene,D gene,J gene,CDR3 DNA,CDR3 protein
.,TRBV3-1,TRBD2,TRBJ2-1,TGTGCCAGCACCCAAGATCAGGGGAACCTAGCGGGAGGTTCCAATGAGCAGTTCTTC,CASTQDQGNLAGGSNEQFF
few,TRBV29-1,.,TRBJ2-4,TGCAGCGTTGGTGAGGTCCTAGCCAAAAACATTCAGTACTTC,CSVGEVLAKNIQYF
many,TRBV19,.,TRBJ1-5,TGTGCCAGTAGTATCCGGGGCCAGAACAATCAGCCCCAGCATTTT,CASSIRGQNNQPQHF
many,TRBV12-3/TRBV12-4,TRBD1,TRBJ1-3,TGTGCCAGCAGTCTCGGGACAGGGGGAAACACCATATATTTT,CASSLGTGGNTIYF
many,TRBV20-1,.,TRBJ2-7,TGCAGTGCTAGGCGACGGAACTCCTACGAGCAGTACTTC,CSARRRNSYEQYF
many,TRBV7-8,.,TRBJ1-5,TGTGCCAGCAGCTTAGTCGCAGGGTCGACTTGGAGCAATCAGCCCCAGCATTTT,CASSLVAGSTWSNQPQHF
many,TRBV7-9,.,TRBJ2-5,TGTGCCAGCAGCTTCGGGACCCACCAAGAGACCCAGTACTTC,CASSFGTHQETQYF
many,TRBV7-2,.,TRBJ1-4,TGTGCCAGCAGCTTAGTGGGGCCCCTCGATGAAAAACTGTTTTTT,CASSLVGPLDEKLFF
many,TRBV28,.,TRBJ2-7,TGTGCCAGCAGTTTCTTGGCAGGAGGGCCGGCTTCGGCCTACGAGCAGTACTTC,CASSFLAGGPASAYEQYF
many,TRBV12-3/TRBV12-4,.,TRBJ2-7,TGTGCCAGCAGTTCCGCCCCCTTGGTAGCCGAGCAGTACTTC,CASSSAPLVAEQYF
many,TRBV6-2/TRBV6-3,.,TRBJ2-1,TGTGCCAGCCTCTCCAGTCTTAATGAGCAGTTCTTC,CASLSSLNEQFF
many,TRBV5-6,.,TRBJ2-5,TGTGCCAGCAGGAACAGGAACCAAGAGACCCAGTACTTC,CASRNRNQETQYF
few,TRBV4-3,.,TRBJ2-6,TGCGCCAGCAGCACCGACGACTCTGGGGCCAACGTCCTGACTTTC,CASSTDDSGANVLTF
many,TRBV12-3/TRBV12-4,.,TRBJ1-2,TGTGCCAGCAGTTTCAGGGTCCATGGCTACACCTTC,CASSFRVHGYTF
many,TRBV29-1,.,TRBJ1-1,TGCAGCGTCTACAGCGGCTCCTCTACTTTCTTT,CSVYSGSSTFF
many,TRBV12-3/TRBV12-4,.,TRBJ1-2,TGTGCCAGCAGTTTTAATCCGGAGAACTATGGCTACACCTTC,CASSFNPENYGYTF
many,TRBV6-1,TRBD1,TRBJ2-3,TGTGCCAGCAGTCCCGGGACAGGGGTTGCAGATACGCAGTATTTT,CASSPGTGVADTQYF
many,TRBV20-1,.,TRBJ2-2,TGCAGTGCTAAGGGACGTGGGGAAACATGGTACACCGGGGAGCTGTTTTTT,CSAKGRGETWYTGELFF
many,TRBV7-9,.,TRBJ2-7,TGTGCCAGCAGCGACCGGGACGACCCTTACGAGCAGTACTTC,CASSDRDDPYEQYF
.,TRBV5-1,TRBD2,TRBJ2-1,TGCGCCAGCAGCTCTCCTTTGACTAGCGGGGGGGAATACAATGAGCAGTTCTTC,CASSSPLTSGGEYNEQFF
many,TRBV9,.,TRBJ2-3,TGTGCCAGCAGCTCCGGAGCGGCGAGCACAGATACGCAGTATTTT,CASSSGAASTDTQYF
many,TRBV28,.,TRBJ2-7,TGTGCCAGCACCCCCGGCTTTGGGGGGCGTAACGAGCAGTACTTC,CASTPGFGGRNEQYF
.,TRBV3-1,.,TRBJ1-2,TGTGCCAGCAGCCAAGATCTGGGTAACTATGGCTACACCTTC,CASSQDLGNYGYTF
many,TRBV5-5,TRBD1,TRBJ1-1,TGTGCCAGCAGCCGGGACAGGGTCGGGACTGAAGCTTTCTTT,CASSRDRVGTEAFF
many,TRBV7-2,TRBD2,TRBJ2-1,TGTGCCAGCAGCTTAGATGCGGGAGGGAGTCACAATGAGCAGTTCTTC,CASSLDAGGSHNEQFF
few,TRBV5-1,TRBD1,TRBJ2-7,TGCGCCAGCAGCACGGGACAGGCAAGTTCCTACGAGCAGTACTTC,CASSTGQASSYEQYF
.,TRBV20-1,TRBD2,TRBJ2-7,TGCAGTGCTAGCGGGGGGGCCAAATTTCCCTACTACGAGCAGTACTTC,CSASGGAKFPYYEQYF
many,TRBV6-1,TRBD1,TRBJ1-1,TGTGCCAGCACCATGGGACAGACGAACACTGAAGCTTTCTTT,CASTMGQTNTEAFF
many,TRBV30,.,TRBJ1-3,TGTGCCTGGAGCATAAAGGGGTCTGGAAACACCATATATTTT,CAWSIKGSGNTIYF
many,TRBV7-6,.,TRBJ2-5,TGTGCCAGCAGCTCAAAAGAGACCCAGTACTTC,CASSSKETQYF
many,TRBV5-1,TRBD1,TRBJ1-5,TGCGCCAGCAGCCCACAGGGGGCCGGCAATCAGCCCCAGCATTTT,CASSPQGAGNQPQHF
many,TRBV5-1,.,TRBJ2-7,TGCGCCAGCAGCTTGGCTGGTTACGCCTCCTACGAGCAGTACTTC,CASSLAGYASYEQYF
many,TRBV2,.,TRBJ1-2,TGTGCCAGCAGTGCGGCCCGTCCCTCCTATGGCTACACCTTC,CASSAARPSYGYTF
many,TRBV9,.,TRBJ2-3,TGTGCCAGCAGCATGGTGGCTAGCACAGATACGCAGTATTTT,CASSMVASTDTQYF
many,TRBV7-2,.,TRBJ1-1,TGTGCCAGCAGCTTAGCACTTCTCACTGAAGCTTTCTTT,CASSLALLTEAFF
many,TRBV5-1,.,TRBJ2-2,TGCGCCAGCAGCTTCGGCTGGAGGTCAGACGACACCGGGGAGCTGTTTTTT,CASSFGWRSDDTGELFF
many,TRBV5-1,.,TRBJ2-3,TGCGCCAGCAGGCCCACCCCGGGGGATCACACAGATACGCAGTATTTT,CASRPTPGDHTDTQYF
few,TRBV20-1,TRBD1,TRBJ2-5,TGCAGTGCTAGAGGGACAGGCCGTTGGGAGACCCAGTACTTC,CSARGTGRWETQYF
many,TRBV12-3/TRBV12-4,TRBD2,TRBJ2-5,TGTGCCAGCAGCCCTAGAGGACTAGCGGGGATAAAAGAGACCCAGTACTTC,CASSPRGLAGIKETQYF
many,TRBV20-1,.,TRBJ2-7,TGCAGTGCCCGTACTAGACAGCCCTACGAGCAGTACTTC,CSARTRQPYEQYF
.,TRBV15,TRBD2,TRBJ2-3,TGTGCCACCAGCAGACTAGCGGGAGGGACCACAGATACGCAGTATTTT,CATSRLAGGTTDTQYF
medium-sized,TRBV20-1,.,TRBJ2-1,TGCAGTGCTAGGGCACAGGGGCCCAGCGGGAGTGCCTACAATGAGCAGTTCTTC,CSARAQGPSGSAYNEQFF
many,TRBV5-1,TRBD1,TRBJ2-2,TGCGCCAGCAGCTTACCGGGACAGGGTTTGAGGGTCGTCACCGGGGAGCTGTTTTTT,CASSLPGQGLRVVTGELFF
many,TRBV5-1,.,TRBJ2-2,TGCGCCAGCAGCTTGCAATGGTGGAACGGGGAGCTGTTTTTT,CASSLQWWNGELFF
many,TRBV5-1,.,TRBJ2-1,TGCGCCAGCAGCTTTGTAGGTCTCAATGAGCAGTTCTTC,CASSFVGLNEQFF
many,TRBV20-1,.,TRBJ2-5,TGCAGTGCTAGAGATTACTTGGACACCAAGGAGACCCAGTACTTC,CSARDYLDTKETQYF
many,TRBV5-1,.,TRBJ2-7,TGCGCCAGCAGCAGAGGGGAAGGTGTCCACGAGCAGTACTTC,CASSRGEGVHEQYF
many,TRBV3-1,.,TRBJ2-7,TGTGCCAGCAGCCAAGCATCGGGACTCGTTTACGAGCAGTACTTC,CASSQASGLVYEQYF
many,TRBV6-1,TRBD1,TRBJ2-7,TGTGCCAGCAGTCGACAGGGGTGGGACGAGCAGTACTTC,CASSRQGWDEQYF
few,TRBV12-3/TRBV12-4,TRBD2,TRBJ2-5,TGTGCCAGCAGTTTTGAGGTAGCGGGAGGAGAGACCCAGTACTTC,CASSFEVAGGETQYF
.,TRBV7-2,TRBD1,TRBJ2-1,TGTGCCAGCAGCTTAGGACCGGACAGGGGGCGCCATGAGCAGTTCTTC,CASSLGPDRGRHEQFF
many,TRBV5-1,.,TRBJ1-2,TGCGCCAGCAGCGCGCCGTTTGGGGGAGCTGGCTACACCTTC,CASSAPFGGAGYTF
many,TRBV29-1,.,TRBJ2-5,TGCAGCGTTGAAGATCGCCAGACCCAGTACTTC,CSVEDRQTQYF
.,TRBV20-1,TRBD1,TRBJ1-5,TGCAGTGCCGACAACCCGGGACAGGGATACAATCAGCCCCAGCATTTT,CSADNPGQGYNQPQHF
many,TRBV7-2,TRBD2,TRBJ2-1,TGTGCCAGCAGCCAGCGGGGCAATGAGCAGTTCTTC,CASSQRGNEQFF
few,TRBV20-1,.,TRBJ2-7,TGCAGTGCACCCCGGGGGGGACAGGGTGATTTATTAAGGGGCGAGCAGTACTTC,CSAPRGGQGDLLRGEQYF
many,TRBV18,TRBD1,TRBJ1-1,TGTGCCAGCTCACCATCGACAGGGAAGAACACTGAAGCTTTCTTT,CASSPSTGKNTEAFF
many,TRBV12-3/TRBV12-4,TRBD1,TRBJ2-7,TGTGCCAGCAGGCGGACAGGGCAGTTCCACGAGCAGTACTTC,CASRRTGQFHEQYF
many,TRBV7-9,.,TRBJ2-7,TGTGCCAGCAGCGAATTAGCGGTATCCTACGAGCAGTACTTC,CASSELAVSYEQYF
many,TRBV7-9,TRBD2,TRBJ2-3,TGTGCCAGCAGCTACCGACTAGCCCCTACAGATACGCAGTATTTT,CASSYRLAPTDTQYF